What follows describes a single T cell receptor beta chain. The second PCR ran roughly 7 to 12 cycles with a sample-barcoded 5' primer and J-beta primers. TCRdb itself ran the 5' RACE reads through MiXCR, one entry per CDR3 protein. Of 1.6 million or so distinct CDR3 sequences in the sample, approximately 32% were seen once. These data originate in a study of blood T cells in healthy people across ages. V shed 2 bases and J shed 4 bases, with 21 bases lying between them. The CDR3 loop spans 17 amino acids. Germline CDR1 is MNHEY and CDR2 is SVGEGT. This clonotype was obtained from a woman aged 25 to 39 in good health. The rearrangement links TRBV6-2 or TRBV6-3 to TRBJ2-7; maybe TRBD2 (7 bases). Sample: blood. The CDR3 region is CASSYEVAGRGRYEQYF. The CDR3 DNA sequence: TGTGCCAGCAGTTACGAGGTAGCGGGCAGGGGCCGGTACGAGCAGTACTTC.